These 28 T cell receptor beta chains were all obtained from the same sample, sequenced in a study of PD-1 blockade in mismatch repair-deficient tumors. Regarding time point: approximately ten-day in vitro stimulation with candidate neoantigen peptide 3. The antigens for these receptors are not known. Generated by immunoSEQ multiplex PCR, the TCRdb table keeps only in-frame clones and is missing some. This sample carries 10,000 or so clones, 90% to 95% of them seen once, and the ten largest clones take approximately 9.8%. The sample here was cells cultured in vitro, taken from a patient treated with pembrolizumab. These receptors originate from an adult with mismatch repair-deficient cancer.

The rearrangement links TRBV11-3 to TRBJ2-5, with 9 bases aligning to TRBD1. Germline loops: CDR1 SGHNT, CDR2 YENEEA. J lost 2 bases, V lost 5 bases, and 12 bases had no gene match. The CDR3 is 17 residues long. The chain's CDR3 is CASSPWRDREAQETQYF. CDR3 DNA: TGTGCCAGCAGCCCCTGGCGGGACAGGGAGGCTCAAGAGACCCAGTACTTC.

V is TRBV4-2 and J is TRBJ2-1, with a weak D call TRBD2 (7 bases). V gave up 3 bases and J gave up 0 bases, with 12 bases separating them. This CDR3 has 16 amino acids. Germline V gene sequence: CDR1 LGHNA, CDR2 YNFKEQ. The DNA for the CDR3 is TGTGCCAGCAGCCATGAGGGGGGGTTCTCCTACAATGAGCAGTTCTTC. It yields the protein CASSHEGGFSYNEQFF.

V usage is TRBV30 and J usage is TRBJ1-6; 9 nucleotides match TRBD1. CDR3 length: 13 amino acids. The trim removed 4 bases at V and 7 bases at J, leaving 2 bases unmatched. Germline loops: CDR1 GTSNPN, CDR2 SVGIG (reference sequence). CDR3 protein: CAWNGQGNSPLHF. CDR3 DNA sequence: TGTGCCTGGAACGGACAGGGGAATTCACCCCTCCACTTT.

The chain couples TRBV10-3 to TRBJ1-1, with D tentatively TRBD1 (6 bases). The CDR3 is 14 amino acids. Germline V gene data show CDR1 as ENHRY and CDR2 as SYGVKD. V dropped 10 bases and J dropped 4 bases, with 19 bases sitting between them. The DNA for the CDR3 is TGTGCCACCAAAATCGGAACAGGGACCACTGAAGCTTTCTTT. Protein product: CATKIGTGTTEAFF.

This clone was recorded once. V and J are TRBV6-5 and TRBJ2-7; D is uncertain. CDR3 length equals 14 residues. Trimming cost V 4 bases and J 4 bases, with 14 bases left between them. Germline CDR1 MNHEY, CDR2 SVGAGI. The chain's CDR3 is CASSLAPSPYEQYF. The CDR3 bases are TGTGCCAGCAGTTTGGCCCCCTCCCCATACGAGCAGTACTTC.

J is TRBJ1-1 and V is TRBV13, with D uncertain. The CDR3 contains 13 residues. CDR1 and CDR2 (germline): PRHDT, FYEKMQ (reference sequence). Trimming shortened V by 5 bases and J by 6 bases, and 13 bases separated the two germline ends. The CDR3 reads CASSILALPEAFF. The CDR3 DNA reads TGTGCCAGCAGCATCCTAGCGCTCCCTGAAGCTTTCTTT.

The chain carries TRBV27 and TRBJ1-2, with TRBD1 matching over 12 bases. The CDR3 covers 15 residues. The V gene's germline CDR1 is MNHEY and CDR2 SMNVEV (reference sequence). V gave up 6 bases and J gave up 4 bases; unmatched junction bases: 6. The CDR3: CASRWGQGAFYGYTF. The CDR3 DNA reads TGTGCCAGCAGGTGGGGACAGGGGGCATTCTATGGCTACACCTTC.

The chain employs TRBV19 and TRBJ2-1; maybe TRBD2 (5 bases). This CDR3 comprises 13 residues. The V gene lost 2 bases and the J gene lost 8 bases, with 10 bases spanning the gap. Germline V CDR1 and CDR2: LNHDA, SQIVND (reference sequence). The CDR3 loop reads CASSIWASHEQFF. The CDR3 nucleotides read TGTGCCAGTAGTATATGGGCTAGCCATGAGCAGTTCTTC.

This clone was seen a single time. The J gene is TRBJ1-1, the V gene TRBV11-3; 7 positions match TRBD1. Trimming cost V 5 bases and J 2 bases; bases outside gene matches: 2. Germline CDR1 and CDR2: SGHNT and YENEEA. The CDR3 runs to 13 residues. DNA for the CDR3: TGTGCCAGCAGCAGACAGGGAAACACTGAAGCTTTCTTT. Amino acids: CASSRQGNTEAFF.

The rearrangement joins TRBV7-9 to TRBJ2-1; a weak D match, TRBD1 (6 bases). The CDR3 runs 14 residues. V lost 2 bases and J lost 6, with 11 bases in between. Germline V gene sequence: CDR1 SEHNR, CDR2 FQNEAQ (reference sequence). CDR3 nucleotide sequence: TGTGCCAGCAGCTTAACGGCAGGGGTCAATGAGCAGTTCTTC. Protein: CASSLTAGVNEQFF.

The chain links TRBV2 to TRBJ2-1; D unclear. The CDR3 length is 11 residues. Trimming took off 6 bases at V and 7 bases at J, with 7 bases between the two ends. Germline values: CDR1 SNHLY, CDR2 FYNNEI. The CDR3 nucleotides are TGTGCCAGCAGAGTGCGGAATGAGCAGTTCTTC. Translated: CASRVRNEQFF.

The CDR3 here is CASSLSGPEPQHF. The CDR3 nucleotides read TGTGCCAGCAGTTTATCGGGGCCCGAGCCCCAGCATTTT. The chain is built from TRBV27 and TRBJ1-5, with D maybe TRBD1 (5 bases). Germline V gene data show CDR1 as MNHEY and CDR2 as SMNVEV (reference sequence). Trimming took off 0 bases at V and 8 bases at J, with 8 bases between the two ends. The CDR3 consists of 13 residues.

This clone was recorded a few times. The J gene is TRBJ2-7, the V gene TRBV11-2; no clear D. CDR1 and CDR2 from the germline V gene are SGHAT and FQNNGV. There are 13 residues in the CDR3. The V and J ends lost 0 bases and 12 bases respectively, with 15 bases between them. In DNA, the CDR3 is TGTGCCAGCAGCTTAGAAACGGGCCTGGCAGGGTACTTC. Protein sequence: CASSLETGLAGYF.

There are a few counts of this clone. V gene TRBV6-5 combines with J gene TRBJ1-2; perhaps TRBD1 as D (6 bases). There are 15 residues in the CDR3. Germline lookup yields CDR1 MNHEY and CDR2 SVGAGI. V was shortened by 2 bases and J by 6 bases, with 16 bases between the two germline ends. The CDR3: CASSYRAGEADGYTF. The DNA for the CDR3 is TGTGCCAGCAGTTACAGGGCAGGGGAAGCGGATGGCTACACCTTC.

This clone was seen a handful of times. The CDR3 loop reads CAGRGYATNEKLFF. The DNA of the CDR3 is TGTGCCGGAAGAGGGTATGCAACTAATGAAAAACTGTTTTTT. The chain combines TRBV30 with TRBJ1-4; no clear D. Trimming stripped 8 bases from V and 0 bases from J, with 13 bases between. Germline CDR1 and CDR2: GTSNPN and SVGIG (reference sequence). The CDR3 has 14 amino acids.

This clone is a singleton in its sample. The V and J genes are TRBV21-1 and TRBJ2-7; TRBD1 reflects the table's D call only, with no check against the DNA. TRBV21-1 is noted as a pseudogene. The CDR3 extends over 19 amino acids. This CDR3 is CASSNTGDRGLVTTYEQYF. The CDR3 DNA sequence: TGTGCCAGCAGCAATACCGGAGACAGGGGCCTCGTAACGACCTACGAGCAGTACTTC.

This clone has a handful of counts. The rearrangement uses TRBV5-1 and TRBJ2-1, with D possibly being TRBD1 (6 bases). Germline V gene sequence: CDR1 SGHRS, CDR2 YFSETQ. Trimming stripped 4 bases from V and 1 base from J, with 12 bases between. The length of the CDR3 is 15 residues. CDR3 residues: CASSDDRFSYNEQFF. CDR3 nucleotide sequence: TGCGCCAGCAGCGACGACAGGTTTTCCTACAATGAGCAGTTCTTC. The variable domain in full, with the rest retrieved from reference TRBV5-1 and TRBJ2-1, is KAGVTQTPRYLIKTRGQQVTLSCSPISGHRSVSWYQQTPGQGLQFLFEYFSETQRNKGNFPGRFSGRQFSNSRSEMNVSTLELGDSALYLCASSDDRFSYNEQFFGPGTRLTVL.

V is TRBV5-8 and J is TRBJ2-5, with 8 bases that match TRBD2. After removal of 1 base from V and 4 bases from J, the junction contained 0 bases not matched to a gene. Germline assignment: CDR1 SGHTS and CDR2 YDEGEE. This CDR3 is built from 13 residues. This CDR3 reads CASSLSGRETQYF. In DNA form, the CDR3 reads TGTGCCAGCAGCTTGAGCGGGAGAGAGACCCAGTACTTC. Full variable domain (remainder filled in from reference TRBV5-8 and TRBJ2-5): EAGVTQSPTHLIKTRGQQATLRCSPISGHTSVYWYQQALGLGLQFLLWYDEGEERNRGNFPPRFSGRQFPNYSSELNVNALELEDSALYLCASSLSGRETQYFGPGTRLLVL.

V gene TRBV7-9 combines with J gene TRBJ1-1; D is ambiguous. CDR1 is SEHNR and CDR2 is FQNEAQ in the germline V gene (reference sequence). The CDR3 is 13 residues long. Trimming cost V 3 bases and J 0 bases, with 5 bases left between them. The CDR3 nucleotides read TGTGCCAGCAGCTTTTCAGTGAACACTGAAGCTTTCTTT. This codes for CASSFSVNTEAFF.

The chain's CDR3 is CASSKDQGPDGNTIYF. CDR3 nucleotides: TGTGCCAGCAGCAAAGATCAGGGGCCGGATGGAAACACCATATATTTT. This rearrangement joins TRBV21-1 to TRBJ1-3; the D call TRBD1 from the table was never checked on the DNA. TRBV21-1 is tagged as a pseudogene. There are 16 residues in the CDR3.

The chain uses TRBV28 and TRBJ2-7, with 7 bases lining up with TRBD2. The junction had 17 bases not matched to a gene; V was cut back by 8 bases and J by 7 bases. CDR3 length equals 15 residues. Germline V gives CDR1 MDHEN, CDR2 SYDVKM. The CDR3 sequence: CASRQWGGSPGEQYF. Written as DNA, the CDR3 is TGTGCCAGCCGGCAGTGGGGCGGGAGTCCGGGGGAGCAGTACTTC.

This chain uses TRBV5-1 with TRBJ2-1; D possibly corresponds to TRBD1 (6 bases). The CDR3 totals 15 residues. Germline V gene sequence: CDR1 SGHRS, CDR2 YFSETQ. V lost 0 bases and J 2 bases, leaving 9 bases between the germline ends. The CDR3 DNA reads as TGCGCCAGCAGCTTGGTTGGGACAACCTACAATGAGCAGTTCTTC. It specifies CASSLVGTTYNEQFF.

V gene TRBV4-1 combines with J gene TRBJ2-7, with D perhaps TRBD2 (7 bases). The V end lost 0 bases, the J end lost 5 bases, and 23 bases lay between the germline ends. This CDR3 region has 18 residues. CDR1 MGHRA and CDR2 YSYEKL come from the germline V gene. The CDR3 reads CASSQDWGGTGPQNEQYF. The CDR3 DNA follows: TGCGCCAGCAGCCAAGACTGGGGGGGTACAGGGCCTCAAAACGAGCAGTACTTC.

This chain uses TRBV9 with TRBJ1-1; D may be TRBD1 (5 bases). V dropped 1 base and J dropped 0 bases, with 19 bases sitting between them. Per the germline V gene, CDR1 is SGDLS and CDR2 is YYNGEE. The CDR3 spans 18 residues. CDR3 nucleotide sequence: TGTGCCAGCAGCGTAAGAGGGGACCTCGGGAGAGTGAACACTGAAGCTTTCTTT. It translates to CASSVRGDLGRVNTEAFF.

This rearrangement joins TRBV28 to TRBJ1-5; 8 bases align to TRBD1. Germline lookup yields CDR1 MDHEN and CDR2 SYDVKM. The CDR3 sequence is 15 residues long. V was clipped by 5 bases and J by 4 bases; unmatched bases: 7. CDR3 sequence: CASSPGQGGNQPQHF. DNA for the CDR3: TGTGCCAGCAGTCCCGGACAGGGAGGTAATCAGCCCCAGCATTTT.

The chain employs TRBV5-1 and TRBJ2-5; TRBD2 matches at 7 bases. From germline, CDR1 is SGHRS and CDR2 YFSETQ. The CDR3 runs 15 residues. V trimming: 2 bases; J trimming: 3 bases; junction bases outside the gene matches: 7. The CDR3 loop is CASSLQGRGEETQYF. The CDR3 DNA reads as TGCGCCAGCAGCTTACAAGGCCGGGGGGAAGAGACCCAGTACTTC.

The rearrangement links TRBV13 to TRBJ2-5; 8 bases line up with TRBD1. The CDR3 length is 13 residues. Unmatched junction bases numbered 3, after V lost 5 bases and J lost 4 bases. CDR1 PRHDT and CDR2 FYEKMQ come from the germline V gene (reference sequence). Here the CDR3 DNA reads TGTGCCAGCAGCCCCACAGGGGGAGAGACCCAGTACTTC. It specifies CASSPTGGETQYF.

V usage is TRBV9 and J usage is TRBJ2-7; D tentatively reads TRBD1 or TRBD2 (5 bases each). There are 14 residues in the CDR3. Trimming took 4 bases from V and 6 from J, leaving 17 bases between them. Germline V lookup: CDR1 SGDLS, CDR2 YYNGEE. CDR3 sequence reads: CASSLGSEGIEQYF. The CDR3 DNA follows: TGTGCCAGCAGCCTCGGCAGCGAGGGGATCGAGCAGTACTTC.